The rows below give T cell receptor beta chains drawn from one sample of a study of blood T cells in healthy people across ages. MiXCR was run by TCRdb on the 5' RACE reads, yielding one entry per CDR3 protein. The sample shows about 1 million distinct CDR3 sequences, less than 50% of them seen only once. Material: blood. The source of these receptors is a woman aged 60-70 years in good health. The CDR3 runs from the conserved cysteine through the conserved F or W. The order of the fields is J gene, D gene, V gene, clone size, CDR3 protein, CDR3 DNA. The D gene is left open where the match is weak. Where a row states a size, it is once, few, many or the class of an expanded clone; other rows omit it.

J: TRBJ2-5
D: TRBD1
V: TRBV27
size: -
CDR3: CASSPPRDRGKELYF
DNA: TGTGCCAGCAGTCCCCCACGGGACAGGGGGAAGGAGTTGTACTTC

J: TRBJ2-5
D: TRBD2
V: TRBV5-1
size: -
CDR3: CASSSGLATRETQYF
DNA: TGCGCCAGCAGCTCGGGACTAGCGACGCGGGAGACCCAGTACTTC

J: TRBJ1-2
D: -
V: TRBV3-1
size: -
CDR3: CASSQTKVGGYTF
DNA: TGTGCCAGCAGCCAAACAAAGGTGGGGGGCTACACCTTC

J: TRBJ2-7
D: TRBD2
V: TRBV20-1
size: -
CDR3: CSARDRLTSGSVYEQYF
DNA: TGCAGTGCTAGAGATCGGTTAACTAGCGGGAGTGTCTACGAGCAGTACTTC

J: TRBJ2-7
D: -
V: TRBV7-6
size: -
CDR3: CASSKTDSSYEQYF
DNA: TGTGCCAGCAGCAAGACAGACAGCTCCTACGAGCAGTACTTC

J: TRBJ2-5
D: -
V: TRBV27
size: few
CDR3: CASSFVGALQTQYF
DNA: TGTGCCAGCAGTTTTGTAGGTGCTCTGCAGACCCAGTACTTC

J: TRBJ2-1
D: -
V: TRBV20-1
size: few
CDR3: CSARGAVVNNEQFF
DNA: TGCAGTGCTAGGGGAGCCGTAGTGAACAATGAGCAGTTCTTC

J: TRBJ2-3
D: TRBD2
V: TRBV5-1
size: -
CDR3: CASSPPSGSTDTQYF
DNA: TGCGCCAGCAGCCCACCTAGCGGGAGTACAGATACGCAGTATTTT

J: TRBJ1-1
D: -
V: TRBV10-3
size: -
CDR3: CAIRSREGITEAFF
DNA: TGTGCCATCAGGAGCAGGGAAGGGATCACTGAAGCTTTCTTT

J: TRBJ2-7
D: TRBD1
V: TRBV6-1
size: -
CDR3: CASSGQATHQYF
DNA: TGTGCCAGCTCAGGACAGGCCACCCACCAGTACTTC

J: TRBJ2-4
D: TRBD1
V: TRBV4-2
size: few
CDR3: CASSRGTGTNIQYF
DNA: TGTGCCAGCAGCCGTGGGACAGGGACAAACATTCAGTACTTC

J: TRBJ2-3
D: -
V: TRBV27
size: -
CDR3: CASSGRDTSTDTQYF
DNA: TGTGCCAGCAGTGGGCGGGACACTAGCACAGATACGCAGTATTTT

J: TRBJ2-5
D: TRBD2
V: TRBV6-5
size: -
CDR3: CASSNSGRANEQYF
DNA: TGTGCCAGCAGTAATAGCGGGAGGGCAAATGAGCAGTACTTC

J: TRBJ2-3
D: -
V: TRBV20-1
size: -
CDR3: CSARDLAGTDTQYF
DNA: TGCAGTGCTAGAGATTTGGCGGGCACAGATACGCAGTATTTT

J: TRBJ1-2
D: -
V: TRBV12-3/TRBV12-4
size: few
CDR3: CASSIGRGYTF
DNA: TGTGCCAGCAGTATAGGGAGGGGCTACACCTTC

J: TRBJ2-7
D: TRBD2
V: TRBV12-3/TRBV12-4
size: few
CDR3: CASRPGTSGIYEQYF
DNA: TGTGCCAGCAGACCCGGGACTAGCGGAATCTACGAGCAGTACTTC

J: TRBJ1-6
D: -
V: TRBV20-1
size: once
CDR3: CSASDSNSPLHF
DNA: TGCAGTGCTAGCGACAGTAATTCACCCCTCCACTTT

J: TRBJ2-7
D: -
V: TRBV18
size: -
CDR3: CASSPPGYNNPHEQYF
DNA: TGTGCCAGCTCACCACCGGGCTACAACAACCCCCACGAGCAGTACTTC

J: TRBJ2-2
D: -
V: TRBV25-1
size: -
CDR3: CASSGLRELFF
DNA: TGTGCCAGCAGTGGGCTTCGGGAGCTGTTTTTT

J: TRBJ2-3
D: -
V: TRBV11-1
size: -
CDR3: CASSLYEADTQYF
DNA: TGTGCCAGCAGCTTATACGAGGCAGATACGCAGTATTTT

J: TRBJ2-3
D: -
V: TRBV6-2/TRBV6-3
size: -
CDR3: CASSQIPDTQYF
DNA: TGTGCCAGCAGTCAAATTCCGGATACGCAGTATTTT

J: TRBJ1-2
D: TRBD1
V: TRBV28
size: -
CDR3: CATVTGGFGYTF
DNA: TGTGCCACAGTGACAGGGGGCTTCGGCTACACCTTC

J: TRBJ1-1
D: -
V: TRBV15
size: few
CDR3: CATSRFLATEAFF
DNA: TGTGCCACCAGCAGGTTCTTGGCCACTGAAGCTTTCTTT

J: TRBJ2-7
D: TRBD2
V: TRBV20-1
size: -
CDR3: CSAMGWREGPLNEQYF
DNA: TGCAGTGCTATGGGTTGGCGGGAGGGCCCTCTGAACGAGCAGTACTTC

J: TRBJ2-5
D: -
V: TRBV28
size: -
CDR3: CASSYPRENSQETQYF
DNA: TGTGCCAGCAGTTACCCCAGGGAAAACTCCCAAGAGACCCAGTACTTC

J: TRBJ2-1
D: TRBD1
V: TRBV20-1
size: -
CDR3: CSVQGDGNNEQFF
DNA: TGCAGTGTTCAGGGGGACGGTAACAATGAGCAGTTCTTC

J: TRBJ2-1
D: -
V: TRBV5-1
size: -
CDR3: CASRIRDLYNEQFF
DNA: TGCGCCAGCAGGATCAGGGACCTATACAATGAGCAGTTCTTC

J: TRBJ1-2
D: -
V: TRBV27
size: -
CDR3: CASSNRDGYGYTF
DNA: TGTGCCAGCAGTAACCGGGACGGCTATGGCTACACCTTC

J: TRBJ2-5
D: -
V: TRBV4-1
size: -
CDR3: CASSQDAGRETQYF
DNA: TGCGCCAGCAGCCAAGATGCGGGGAGAGAGACCCAGTACTTC

J: TRBJ2-7
D: -
V: TRBV20-1
size: -
CDR3: CSARDLGKQTYEQYF
DNA: TGCAGTGCTAGAGATTTGGGCAAGCAGACCTACGAGCAGTACTTC

J: TRBJ2-7
D: -
V: TRBV7-2
size: -
CDR3: CASSLRAGGYSYEQYF
DNA: TGTGCCAGCAGCTTAAGGGCGGGTGGGTACTCCTACGAGCAGTACTTC

J: TRBJ2-1
D: -
V: TRBV7-6
size: few
CDR3: CASSLISGTDNEQFF
DNA: TGTGCCAGCAGCTTAATAAGCGGGACAGACAATGAGCAGTTCTTC

J: TRBJ1-5
D: -
V: TRBV4-2
size: few
CDR3: CASSQDHLTNQPQHF
DNA: TGTGCCAGCAGCCAAGACCATTTGACCAATCAGCCCCAGCATTTT

J: TRBJ2-7
D: TRBD1
V: TRBV6-1
size: -
CDR3: CASSEDRGLREQYF
DNA: TGTGCCAGCAGTGAAGACAGGGGCCTTCGGGAGCAGTACTTC

J: TRBJ1-4
D: -
V: TRBV7-6
size: -
CDR3: CASSRREPREKLFF
DNA: TGTGCCAGCAGCCGCAGGGAGCCAAGGGAAAAACTGTTTTTT

J: TRBJ2-7
D: -
V: TRBV20-1
size: few
CDR3: CSAVRNYEQYF
DNA: TGCAGTGCGGTTCGCAACTACGAGCAGTACTTC

J: TRBJ1-1
D: -
V: TRBV20-1
size: once
CDR3: CSASTTDRPNTEAFF
DNA: TGCAGTGCTAGTACGACCGACAGGCCGAACACTGAAGCTTTCTTT

J: TRBJ2-5
D: -
V: TRBV24-1
size: -
CDR3: CATSGAGQETQYF
DNA: TGTGCCACCAGTGGGGCAGGGCAAGAGACCCAGTACTTC

J: TRBJ2-7
D: -
V: TRBV5-1
size: -
CDR3: CASSLEDRTLEQYF
DNA: TGCGCCAGCAGCTTGGAGGACAGAACTCTCGAGCAGTACTTC

J: TRBJ2-7
D: -
V: TRBV2
size: -
CDR3: CASMPRGYHEQYF
DNA: TGTGCCAGCATGCCCAGGGGCTACCACGAGCAGTACTTC

J: TRBJ1-4
D: TRBD1
V: TRBV20-1
size: -
CDR3: CSARDTSRQGRPNEKLFF
DNA: TGCAGTGCTAGAGATACATCGCGACAGGGTCGTCCTAATGAAAAACTGTTTTTT

J: TRBJ2-5
D: -
V: TRBV5-1
size: -
CDR3: CASSSLGQETQYF
DNA: TGCGCCAGCAGCTCCCTGGGGCAAGAGACCCAGTACTTC

J: TRBJ2-7
D: TRBD1
V: TRBV5-6
size: few
CDR3: CASSQTTGGKYEQYF
DNA: TGTGCCAGCAGCCAAACGACAGGGGGCAAATACGAGCAGTACTTC

J: TRBJ1-2
D: TRBD1
V: TRBV5-1
size: -
CDR3: CASSPGAPGQGEENGYTF
DNA: TGCGCCAGCAGCCCCGGTGCGCCGGGACAGGGGGAGGAGAATGGCTACACCTTC

J: TRBJ2-1
D: TRBD2
V: TRBV4-1
size: -
CDR3: CASSRVAGGGNEQFF
DNA: TGCGCCAGCAGCAGGGTAGCGGGGGGCGGGAATGAGCAGTTCTTC

J: TRBJ2-7
D: -
V: TRBV28
size: -
CDR3: CASSLVPPGAYEQYF
DNA: TGTGCCAGCAGTTTAGTTCCCCCCGGGGCCTACGAGCAGTACTTC

J: TRBJ2-7
D: TRBD2
V: TRBV5-6
size: -
CDR3: CASSFLRTSGYEQYF
DNA: TGTGCCAGCAGCTTTCTCAGGACTAGCGGTTACGAGCAGTACTTC

J: TRBJ2-1
D: -
V: TRBV9
size: once
CDR3: CASSSPLGPSNEQFF
DNA: TGTGCCAGCAGCTCCCCACTAGGACCGAGCAATGAGCAGTTCTTC

J: TRBJ1-2
D: -
V: TRBV9
size: -
CDR3: CASSSRTLAYGYTF
DNA: TGTGCCAGCAGCTCGAGAACTCTAGCCTATGGCTACACCTTC

J: TRBJ2-7
D: -
V: TRBV28
size: few
CDR3: CASRPLAMGVPYEQYF
DNA: TGTGCCAGCAGGCCCTTAGCCATGGGGGTTCCCTACGAGCAGTACTTC

J: TRBJ2-1
D: TRBD2
V: TRBV4-2
size: -
CDR3: CASSWSGGPDNEQFF
DNA: TGTGCCAGCAGCTGGTCGGGAGGTCCCGACAATGAGCAGTTCTTC

J: TRBJ2-3
D: TRBD2
V: TRBV10-3
size: few
CDR3: CAISELAGGSTDTQYF
DNA: TGTGCCATCAGTGAACTAGCGGGAGGGAGCACAGATACGCAGTATTTT

J: TRBJ1-6
D: TRBD1
V: TRBV20-1
size: -
CDR3: CSAREATGGSSPLHF
DNA: TGCAGTGCCCGAGAGGCGACAGGGGGGAGTTCACCCCTCCACTTT

J: TRBJ2-7
D: -
V: TRBV2
size: -
CDR3: CASNGEERSYEQYF
DNA: TGTGCCAGCAATGGGGAGGAGAGGTCCTACGAGCAGTACTTC

J: TRBJ1-2
D: -
V: TRBV5-1
size: -
CDR3: CASSLSQGAENYGYTF
DNA: TGCGCCAGCAGCTTAAGCCAAGGGGCAGAAAACTATGGCTACACCTTC

J: TRBJ2-7
D: -
V: TRBV12-3/TRBV12-4
size: many
CDR3: CASSLPGLYEQYF
DNA: TGTGCCAGCAGTTTACCGGGCCTCTACGAGCAGTACTTC

J: TRBJ2-1
D: TRBD2
V: TRBV6-2/TRBV6-3
size: many
CDR3: CASSLTGTSRNEQFF
DNA: TGTGCCAGCAGTCTGACCGGGACTAGCCGCAATGAGCAGTTCTTC

J: TRBJ2-1
D: -
V: TRBV27
size: few
CDR3: CASTRRGASNEQFF
DNA: TGTGCCAGCACCCGGCGAGGGGCGTCCAATGAGCAGTTCTTC

J: TRBJ2-1
D: -
V: TRBV6-5
size: -
CDR3: CASSYGRGLGEQFF
DNA: TGTGCCAGCAGTTACGGGCGGGGGCTCGGTGAGCAGTTCTTC

J: TRBJ2-5
D: -
V: TRBV20-1
size: -
CDR3: CSASLGGPRETQYF
DNA: TGCAGTGCTAGTTTAGGAGGGCCGAGGGAGACCCAGTACTTC